These T cell receptor beta chains were read from a single sample in a study of long-term antiretroviral therapy in people with HIV. Profiled with immunoSEQ multiplex PCR; TCRdb holds only in-frame clones, not every one. The table has about 20,000 clones, about nine tenths seen once; the top ten hold roughly 9.2%. The sample here was unsorted PBMCs, taken approximately 4.5 years before starting antiretroviral therapy. The receptors here all came from a woman in her twenties or thirties with HIV. Each CDR3 is given with its conserved first and last residue. The D gene is left open where the match is weak. The listing skips clone size in some rows; elsewhere it reads once, few, many or a size class.

abundance: -
len: 13
d_gene: -
j_gene: TRBJ1-1
v_gene: TRBV5-5
CDR3nt: TGTGCCAGCAGCTTCCTCCCCAACACTGAAGCTTTCTTT
CDR3aa: CASSFLPNTEAFF

abundance: -
len: 16
d_gene: -
j_gene: TRBJ2-1
v_gene: TRBV11-1
CDR3nt: TGTGCCAGCAGCTCCGTACAGAAGTCCTCCTACAATGAGCAGTTCTTC
CDR3aa: CASSSVQKSSYNEQFF

abundance: -
len: 15
d_gene: -
j_gene: TRBJ1-2
v_gene: TRBV7-2
CDR3nt: TGTGCCAGCAGCTTATATATACCGCGGGGGGATGGCTACACCTTC
CDR3aa: CASSLYIPRGDGYTF

abundance: -
len: 12
d_gene: -
j_gene: TRBJ2-5
v_gene: TRBV6-6
CDR3nt: TGTGCCAGCAGTTACTCCTTGGAGACCCAGTACTTC
CDR3aa: CASSYSLETQYF

abundance: -
len: 12
d_gene: -
j_gene: TRBJ1-1
v_gene: TRBV7-9
CDR3nt: TGTGCCAGCAGCCCGTGGAACACTGAAGCTTTCTTT
CDR3aa: CASSPWNTEAFF

abundance: -
len: 15
d_gene: TRBD1
j_gene: TRBJ2-7
v_gene: TRBV27
CDR3nt: TGTGCCAGCAGTTTGGACAGGGAAGTCTCCTACGAGCAGTACTTC
CDR3aa: CASSLDREVSYEQYF

abundance: -
len: 16
d_gene: TRBD2
j_gene: TRBJ2-6
v_gene: TRBV6-4
CDR3nt: TGTGCCAGCAGTGACGGGACTAGCTCTGGGGCCAACGTCCTGACTTTC
CDR3aa: CASSDGTSSGANVLTF

abundance: -
len: 13
d_gene: TRBD1
j_gene: TRBJ2-7
v_gene: TRBV6-5
CDR3nt: TGTGCCAGCAGCCTAGACAGGGGCTACGAGCAGTACTTC
CDR3aa: CASSLDRGYEQYF

abundance: -
len: 16
d_gene: TRBD1
j_gene: TRBJ2-2
v_gene: TRBV27
CDR3nt: TGTGCCAGCAGTTCCAACAGGGGGCGCGGCACCGGGGAGCTGTTTTTT
CDR3aa: CASSSNRGRGTGELFF

abundance: -
len: 15
d_gene: TRBD1
j_gene: TRBJ2-5
v_gene: TRBV7-2
CDR3nt: TGTGCCAGCAGCCGCCAGGGGGCGACCCAAGAGACCCAGTACTTC
CDR3aa: CASSRQGATQETQYF

abundance: -
len: 14
d_gene: -
j_gene: TRBJ1-6
v_gene: TRBV5-1
CDR3nt: TGCGCCAGCAGCTTGGATCCACCTAATTCACCCCTCCACTTT
CDR3aa: CASSLDPPNSPLHF

abundance: once
len: 17
d_gene: TRBD2
j_gene: TRBJ2-5
v_gene: TRBV18
CDR3nt: TGTGCCAGCTCACCGCTTCAGGGACTAGCGGGGGGAGAGACCCAGTACTTC
CDR3aa: CASSPLQGLAGGETQYF

abundance: -
len: 15
d_gene: -
j_gene: TRBJ2-7
v_gene: TRBV27
CDR3nt: TGTGCCAGCAGCCCCACCGGGGGTTTACCTTACGAGCAGTACTTC
CDR3aa: CASSPTGGLPYEQYF

abundance: -
len: 14
d_gene: -
j_gene: TRBJ1-2
v_gene: TRBV11-2
CDR3nt: TGTGCCAGCAGCTTAGTAGCCAGCAACTATGGCTACACCTTC
CDR3aa: CASSLVASNYGYTF

abundance: -
len: 15
d_gene: TRBD1
j_gene: TRBJ2-3
v_gene: TRBV19
CDR3nt: TGTGCCAGTAGCTCCGGGACAGCTAGCACAGATACGCAGTATTTT
CDR3aa: CASSSGTASTDTQYF

abundance: -
len: 13
d_gene: -
j_gene: TRBJ2-7
v_gene: TRBV6-5
CDR3nt: TGTGCCAGCAGTCTTCAGGGGGGCTACGAGCAGTACTTC
CDR3aa: CASSLQGGYEQYF

abundance: -
len: 12
d_gene: -
j_gene: TRBJ1-2
v_gene: TRBV30
CDR3nt: TGTGCCCGAAGGGACCCCCACGTATACTACACCTTC
CDR3aa: CARRDPHVYYTF

abundance: -
len: 13
d_gene: -
j_gene: TRBJ2-7
v_gene: TRBV7-6
CDR3nt: TGTGCCAGCAGCTTATTAGGAGGCTACGAGCAGTACTTC
CDR3aa: CASSLLGGYEQYF

abundance: -
len: 14
d_gene: -
j_gene: TRBJ1-1
v_gene: TRBV10-3
CDR3nt: TGTGCCATCAGTGAGGGGGCCCTGAACACTGAAGCTTTCTTT
CDR3aa: CAISEGALNTEAFF

abundance: -
len: 15
d_gene: TRBD1
j_gene: TRBJ2-1
v_gene: TRBV6-1
CDR3nt: TGTGCCAGCCACTCCGGGACAGGGTCTTACAATGAGCAGTTCTTC
CDR3aa: CASHSGTGSYNEQFF

abundance: -
len: 15
d_gene: -
j_gene: TRBJ1-6
v_gene: TRBV19
CDR3nt: TGTGCCAGTAGTTACAGGGAGGCGTGGAATTCACCCCTCCACTTT
CDR3aa: CASSYREAWNSPLHF

abundance: -
len: 13
d_gene: -
j_gene: TRBJ1-5
v_gene: TRBV19
CDR3nt: TGTGCCAGTAAAATGGGGGGCGGTCAGCCCCAGCATTTT
CDR3aa: CASKMGGGQPQHF

abundance: -
len: 16
d_gene: -
j_gene: TRBJ1-4
v_gene: TRBV5-1
CDR3nt: TGCGCCAGCAGCTTGGCCGGACAGCCTACTAATGAAAAACTGTTTTTT
CDR3aa: CASSLAGQPTNEKLFF

abundance: few
len: 13
d_gene: -
j_gene: TRBJ2-7
v_gene: TRBV27
CDR3nt: TGTGCCAGCAGCGTAACAGCTTCGCGCGAGCAGTACTTC
CDR3aa: CASSVTASREQYF

abundance: -
len: 15
d_gene: -
j_gene: TRBJ1-4
v_gene: TRBV27
CDR3nt: TGTGCCAGCAGGCCGTGGGGGGGTACTAATGAAAAACTGTTTTTT
CDR3aa: CASRPWGGTNEKLFF

abundance: -
len: 17
d_gene: TRBD1
j_gene: TRBJ2-5
v_gene: TRBV5-8
CDR3nt: TGTGCCAGCAGCATGATGACAGGGTCCGAACTCCAAGAGACCCAGTACTTC
CDR3aa: CASSMMTGSELQETQYF

abundance: -
len: 13
d_gene: -
j_gene: TRBJ1-1
v_gene: TRBV6-5
CDR3nt: TGTGCCAGCAGCCCCGAGGGGGGGACTGAAGCTTTCTTT
CDR3aa: CASSPEGGTEAFF

abundance: -
len: 13
d_gene: -
j_gene: TRBJ2-5
v_gene: TRBV14
CDR3nt: TGTGCCAGCAGCCAAGGTTGGAGAGAGACCCAGTACTTC
CDR3aa: CASSQGWRETQYF

abundance: -
len: 17
d_gene: -
j_gene: TRBJ2-7
v_gene: TRBV7-7
CDR3nt: TGTGCCGGCCAATGGGGCCGCACCCCACTAGAGACCTACGAGCAGTACTTC
CDR3aa: CAGQWGRTPLETYEQYF

abundance: -
len: 14
d_gene: -
j_gene: TRBJ1-2
v_gene: TRBV25-1
CDR3nt: TGTGCCAGCAGTGAATACGGGGGCCACTATGGCTACACCTTC
CDR3aa: CASSEYGGHYGYTF

abundance: few
len: 16
d_gene: -
j_gene: TRBJ2-2
v_gene: TRBV7-9
CDR3nt: TGTGCCAGCAGCTTACGTCAGGGATTTAACACCGGGGAGCTGTTTTTT
CDR3aa: CASSLRQGFNTGELFF

abundance: once
len: 14
d_gene: -
j_gene: TRBJ2-7
v_gene: TRBV19
CDR3nt: TGTGCCAGTAGTCAACGGACAGATGCCTACGAGCAGTACTTC
CDR3aa: CASSQRTDAYEQYF

abundance: -
len: 15
d_gene: TRBD1
j_gene: TRBJ1-6
v_gene: TRBV7-9
CDR3nt: TGTGCCAGCAGCTTAGCAGTGACAGGGGGTGAGTCCCTCCACTTT
CDR3aa: CASSLAVTGGESLHF

abundance: -
len: 14
d_gene: -
j_gene: TRBJ2-1
v_gene: TRBV19
CDR3nt: TGTGCCAGTACGGTGGGGTCCTGGAACAATGAGCAGTTCTTC
CDR3aa: CASTVGSWNNEQFF

abundance: -
len: 14
d_gene: -
j_gene: TRBJ2-7
v_gene: TRBV4-1
CDR3nt: TGCGCCAGCAGCCAATATAAACAGAGCTACGAGCAGTACTTC
CDR3aa: CASSQYKQSYEQYF

abundance: -
len: 14
d_gene: -
j_gene: TRBJ1-3
v_gene: TRBV5-1
CDR3nt: TGCGCCAGCAGCCAGGCCGCGGGTTTGGACACCATATATTTT
CDR3aa: CASSQAAGLDTIYF

abundance: -
len: 14
d_gene: TRBD1
j_gene: TRBJ1-1
v_gene: TRBV6-5
CDR3nt: TGTGCCAGCAGTACACCGGACAGGGGGTTTACAGCTTTCTTT
CDR3aa: CASSTPDRGFTAFF

abundance: -
len: 14
d_gene: TRBD1
j_gene: TRBJ1-3
v_gene: TRBV7-2
CDR3nt: TGTGCCAGCAGCTCCCAGGGGGCTGGAAACACCATATATTTT
CDR3aa: CASSSQGAGNTIYF

abundance: -
len: 17
d_gene: -
j_gene: TRBJ1-6
v_gene: TRBV4-3
CDR3nt: TGCGCCAGCAGCCAAGATTTTAATGGGAGACGGAATTCACCCCTCCACTTT
CDR3aa: CASSQDFNGRRNSPLHF

abundance: -
len: 13
d_gene: -
j_gene: TRBJ2-5
v_gene: TRBV25-1
CDR3nt: TGTGCCAGCAGTGACTGGGTGCAAGAGACCCAGTACTTC
CDR3aa: CASSDWVQETQYF

abundance: -
len: 14
d_gene: -
j_gene: TRBJ1-2
v_gene: TRBV2
CDR3nt: TGTGCCAGCAGTGAGCGTCAGGGAGTCTATGGCTACACCTTC
CDR3aa: CASSERQGVYGYTF

abundance: -
len: 15
d_gene: TRBD1
j_gene: TRBJ2-5
v_gene: TRBV13
CDR3nt: TGTGCCAGCAGCTTAGTGACAGGGACCCAAGAGACCCAGTACTTC
CDR3aa: CASSLVTGTQETQYF

abundance: -
len: 15
d_gene: -
j_gene: TRBJ2-3
v_gene: TRBV5-1
CDR3nt: TGCGCCAGCCGGGGGACAGCTACTAGCACAGATACGCAGTATTTT
CDR3aa: CASRGTATSTDTQYF

abundance: -
len: 14
d_gene: -
j_gene: TRBJ1-1
v_gene: TRBV4-1
CDR3nt: TGCGCCAGCAGCCAAGATAGCATGAACACTGAAGCTTTCTTT
CDR3aa: CASSQDSMNTEAFF

abundance: -
len: 13
d_gene: -
j_gene: TRBJ2-6
v_gene: TRBV7-9
CDR3nt: TGTGCCAGCAGCTTCTCTGGGGCCAACGTCCTGACTTTC
CDR3aa: CASSFSGANVLTF

abundance: -
len: 15
d_gene: -
j_gene: TRBJ1-4
v_gene: TRBV4-1
CDR3nt: TGCGCCAGCAGCCAGGCCGGACAGTATAATGAAAAACTGTTTTTT
CDR3aa: CASSQAGQYNEKLFF